Below, one T cell receptor beta chain is given with its context. The data were produced by immunoSEQ multiplex PCR, yet TCRdb's version contains in-frame clones alone and is incomplete. The repertoire holds just under 250,000 clones, with over 75% as singletons. As for treatment: some 20 received Ad26.COV2.S at low or high dose, single or two shots; several received placebo; per-sample allocation not given. Each sample was drawn 63 days after the first injection (of vaccine or placebo). This entry belongs to a study of Ad26.COV2.S vaccination and SARS-CoV-2 variants. Trimming at V came to 6 bases and at J to 6 bases, leaving 6 bases not matched to a gene. In germline, CDR1 is MRHNA, CDR2 SNTAGT. This CDR3 spans 15 amino acids.

The chain couples TRBV6-4 to TRBJ2-1; 12 bases map to TRBD2. The material was peripheral blood, obtained in a trial of Ad26.COV2.S vaccine versus placebo. The sequence was obtained from a person aged 18-65 years who received the Ad26.COV2.S COVID-19 vaccine or a placebo. CDR3 protein: CASSDASGGGNEQFF. CDR3 nucleotides: TGTGCCAGCAGCGACGCTAGCGGGGGGGGCAATGAGCAGTTCTTC.